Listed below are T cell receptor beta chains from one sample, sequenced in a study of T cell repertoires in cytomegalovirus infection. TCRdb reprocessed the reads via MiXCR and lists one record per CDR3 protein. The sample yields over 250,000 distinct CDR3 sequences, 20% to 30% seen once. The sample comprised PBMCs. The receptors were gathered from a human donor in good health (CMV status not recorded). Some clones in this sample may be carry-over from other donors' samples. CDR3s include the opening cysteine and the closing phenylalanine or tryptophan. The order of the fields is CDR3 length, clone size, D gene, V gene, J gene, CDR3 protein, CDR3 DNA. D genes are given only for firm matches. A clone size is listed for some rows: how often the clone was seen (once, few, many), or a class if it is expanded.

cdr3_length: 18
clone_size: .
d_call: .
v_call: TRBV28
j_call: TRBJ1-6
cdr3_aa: CASSTERAVQDYNSPLHF
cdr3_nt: TGTGCCAGCAGTACTGAAAGGGCCGTCCAAGACTATAATTCACCCCTCCACTTT

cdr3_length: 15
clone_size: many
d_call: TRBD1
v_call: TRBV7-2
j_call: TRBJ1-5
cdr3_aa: CASSFQGDSNQPQHF
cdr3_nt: TGTGCCAGCAGCTTCCAGGGGGATAGCAATCAGCCCCAGCATTTT

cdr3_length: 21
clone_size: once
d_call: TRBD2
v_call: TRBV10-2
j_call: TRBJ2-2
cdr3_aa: CASIGTSGNLPLGANTGELFF
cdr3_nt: TGCGCCAGCATAGGGACTAGCGGGAATCTCCCTCTGGGGGCGAACACCGGGGAGCTGTTTTTT

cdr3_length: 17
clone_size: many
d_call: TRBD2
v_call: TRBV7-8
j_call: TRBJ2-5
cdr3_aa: CASSPGTSGRAQETQYF
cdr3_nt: TGTGCCAGCAGCCCTGGGACTAGCGGGAGGGCCCAGGAGACCCAGTACTTC

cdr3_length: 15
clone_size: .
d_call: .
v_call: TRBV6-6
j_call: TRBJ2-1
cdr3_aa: CASSYSIQGGNEQFF
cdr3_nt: TGTGCCAGCAGTTACTCGATCCAGGGGGGGAATGAGCAGTTCTTC

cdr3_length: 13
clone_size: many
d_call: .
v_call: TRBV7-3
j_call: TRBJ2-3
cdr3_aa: CASSLNGVDTQYF
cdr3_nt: TGTGCCAGCAGCTTAAACGGAGTAGATACGCAGTATTTT

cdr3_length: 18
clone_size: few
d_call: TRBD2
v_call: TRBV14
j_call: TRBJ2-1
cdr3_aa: CASSQDRLAGVRYNEQFF
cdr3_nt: TGTGCCAGCAGCCAAGATAGGCTAGCGGGAGTTCGATACAATGAGCAGTTCTTC

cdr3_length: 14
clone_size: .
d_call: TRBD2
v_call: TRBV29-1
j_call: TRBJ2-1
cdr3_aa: CSVEREVAYNEQFF
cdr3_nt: TGCAGCGTGGAGCGGGAGGTGGCCTACAATGAGCAGTTCTTC

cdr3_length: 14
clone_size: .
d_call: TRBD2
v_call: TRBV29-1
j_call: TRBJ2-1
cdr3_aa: CSVDPAGVGHELFF
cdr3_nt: TGCAGCGTTGACCCAGCGGGGGTGGGCCATGAGCTGTTCTTC

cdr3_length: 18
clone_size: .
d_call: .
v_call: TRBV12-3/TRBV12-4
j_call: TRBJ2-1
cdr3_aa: CASSGSTGGAADYNEQFF
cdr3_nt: TGTGCCAGCAGTGGCTCGACAGGAGGGGCAGCGGACTACAATGAGCAGTTCTTC

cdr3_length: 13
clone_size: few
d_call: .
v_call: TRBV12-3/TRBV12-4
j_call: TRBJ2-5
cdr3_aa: CASSLFELETQYF
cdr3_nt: TGTGCCAGCAGTTTATTCGAGCTAGAGACCCAGTACTTC

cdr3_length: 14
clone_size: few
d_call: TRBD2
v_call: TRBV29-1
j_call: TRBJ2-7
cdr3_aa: CSVELASGRYEQYF
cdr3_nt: TGCAGCGTTGAATTGGCTAGCGGGAGGTACGAGCAGTACTTC

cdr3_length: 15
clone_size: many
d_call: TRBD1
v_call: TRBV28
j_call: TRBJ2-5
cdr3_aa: CASSLGNRGPETQYF
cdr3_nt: TGTGCCAGCAGTTTAGGGAACAGGGGGCCGGAGACCCAGTACTTC

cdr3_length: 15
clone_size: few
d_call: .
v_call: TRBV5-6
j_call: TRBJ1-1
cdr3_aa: CASSLLRTLNTEAFF
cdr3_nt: TGTGCCAGCAGCTTGCTTAGGACTTTGAACACTGAAGCTTTCTTT

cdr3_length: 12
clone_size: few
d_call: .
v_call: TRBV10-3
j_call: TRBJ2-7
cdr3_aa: CAIAGQGDEQYF
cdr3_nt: TGTGCCATCGCAGGGCAGGGCGACGAGCAGTACTTC

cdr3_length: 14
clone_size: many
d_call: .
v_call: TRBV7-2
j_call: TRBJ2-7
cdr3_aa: CASSSQPSSYEQYF
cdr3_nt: TGTGCCAGCAGCTCCCAACCTAGCTCCTACGAGCAGTACTTC

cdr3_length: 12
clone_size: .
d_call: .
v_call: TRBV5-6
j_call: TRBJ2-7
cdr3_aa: CASSPGVYEQYF
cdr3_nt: TGTGCCAGCAGCCCAGGGGTCTACGAGCAGTACTTC

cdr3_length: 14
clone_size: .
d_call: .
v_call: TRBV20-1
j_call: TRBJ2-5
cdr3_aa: CSARDWRVEETQYF
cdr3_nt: TGCAGTGCTAGAGATTGGAGGGTAGAAGAGACCCAGTACTTC

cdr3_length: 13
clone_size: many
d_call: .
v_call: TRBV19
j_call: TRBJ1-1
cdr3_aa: CASSWRGRAEAFF
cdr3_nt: TGTGCCAGTAGTTGGCGGGGGCGCGCTGAAGCTTTCTTT

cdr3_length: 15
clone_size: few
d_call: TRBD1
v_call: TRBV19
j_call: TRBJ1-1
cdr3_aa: CASSMGQPGDTEAFF
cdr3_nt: TGTGCCAGTAGTATGGGACAGCCGGGAGACACTGAAGCTTTCTTT

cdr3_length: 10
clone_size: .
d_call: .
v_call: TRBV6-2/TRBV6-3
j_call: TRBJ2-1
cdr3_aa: CASSGGKQFF
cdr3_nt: TGTGCCAGCAGTGGGGGGAAGCAGTTCTTC

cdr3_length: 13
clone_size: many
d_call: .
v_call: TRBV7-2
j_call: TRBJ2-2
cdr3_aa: CASSLLTAGELFF
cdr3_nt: TGTGCCAGCAGCTTATTGACCGCCGGGGAGCTGTTTTTT

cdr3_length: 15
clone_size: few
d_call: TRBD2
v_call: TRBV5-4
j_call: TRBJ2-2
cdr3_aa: CASSVRGSFTGELFF
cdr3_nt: TGTGCCAGCAGCGTGCGGGGGTCCTTCACCGGGGAGCTGTTTTTT

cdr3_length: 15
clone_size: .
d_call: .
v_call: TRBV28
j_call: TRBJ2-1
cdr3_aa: CASSVFGGRYNEQFF
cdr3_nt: TGTGCCAGCAGTGTCTTTGGGGGGCGCTACAATGAGCAGTTCTTC

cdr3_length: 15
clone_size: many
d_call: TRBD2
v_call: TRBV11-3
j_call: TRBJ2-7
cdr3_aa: CASSPTSGSSYEQYF
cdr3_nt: TGTGCCAGCAGCCCTACTAGCGGGTCCTCCTACGAGCAGTACTTC

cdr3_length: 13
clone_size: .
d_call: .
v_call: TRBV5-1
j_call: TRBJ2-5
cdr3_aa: CASSFQQQETQYF
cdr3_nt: TGCGCCAGCAGCTTCCAACAGCAAGAGACCCAGTACTTC

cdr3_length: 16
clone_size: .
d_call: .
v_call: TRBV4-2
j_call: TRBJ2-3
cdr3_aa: CASSQEAAGGTDTQYF
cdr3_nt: TGTGCCAGCAGCCAAGAGGCGGCGGGTGGCACAGATACGCAGTATTTT

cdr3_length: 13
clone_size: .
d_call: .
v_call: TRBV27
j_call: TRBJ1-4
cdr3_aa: CASSFAGSEKLFF
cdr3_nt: TGTGCCAGCAGTTTTGCAGGGAGTGAAAAACTGTTTTTT

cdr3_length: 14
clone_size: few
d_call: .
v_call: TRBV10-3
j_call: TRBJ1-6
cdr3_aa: CAISAGAENSPLHF
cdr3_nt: TGTGCCATCAGTGCAGGGGCTGAGAATTCACCCCTCCACTTT

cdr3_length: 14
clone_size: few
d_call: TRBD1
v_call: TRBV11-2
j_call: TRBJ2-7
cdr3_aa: CASSHRDRVYEQYF
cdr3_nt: TGTGCCAGCAGCCACCGGGACAGGGTATACGAGCAGTACTTC

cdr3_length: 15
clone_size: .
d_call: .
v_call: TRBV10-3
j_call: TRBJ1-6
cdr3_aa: CAIRAQGVENSPLHF
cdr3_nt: TGTGCCATCAGGGCACAGGGAGTGGAAAATTCACCCCTCCACTTT

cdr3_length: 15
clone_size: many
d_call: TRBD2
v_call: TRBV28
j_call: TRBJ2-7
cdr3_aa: CASSSGGVSSYEQYF
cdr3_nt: TGTGCCAGCAGTAGCGGGGGAGTAAGCTCCTACGAGCAGTACTTC

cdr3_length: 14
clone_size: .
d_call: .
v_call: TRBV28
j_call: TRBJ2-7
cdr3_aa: CASSSSNPVYEQYF
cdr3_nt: TGTGCCAGCAGTTCCTCAAACCCTGTCTACGAGCAGTACTTC

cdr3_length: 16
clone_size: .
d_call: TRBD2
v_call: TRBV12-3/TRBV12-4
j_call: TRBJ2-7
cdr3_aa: CASSLRLAGAEYEQYF
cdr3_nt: TGTGCCAGCAGTTTAAGACTAGCGGGGGCCGAATACGAGCAGTACTTC

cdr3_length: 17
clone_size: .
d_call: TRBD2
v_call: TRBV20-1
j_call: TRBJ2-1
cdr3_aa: CSARTLAGGSSYNEQFF
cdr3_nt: TGCAGTGCTAGAACTCTAGCGGGGGGGAGCTCCTACAATGAGCAGTTCTTC

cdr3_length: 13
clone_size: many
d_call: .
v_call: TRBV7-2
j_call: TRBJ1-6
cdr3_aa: CASSLAEYSPLHF
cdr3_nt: TGTGCCAGCAGCTTAGCGGAGTATTCACCCCTCCACTTT

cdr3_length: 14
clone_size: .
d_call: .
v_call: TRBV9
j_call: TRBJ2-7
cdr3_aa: CASSVAVEAYEQYF
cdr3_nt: TGTGCCAGCAGCGTAGCGGTTGAAGCCTACGAGCAGTACTTC

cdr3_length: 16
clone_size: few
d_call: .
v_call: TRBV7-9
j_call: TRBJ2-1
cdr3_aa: CASSLSSGTEYNEQFF
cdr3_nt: TGTGCCAGCAGCTTGTCCTCGGGGACGGAGTACAATGAGCAGTTCTTC

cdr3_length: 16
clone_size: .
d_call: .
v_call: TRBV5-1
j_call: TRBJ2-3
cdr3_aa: CASSRGLAGVKDTQYF
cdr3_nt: TGCGCCAGCAGCCGGGGGCTAGCAGGGGTAAAAGATACGCAGTATTTT

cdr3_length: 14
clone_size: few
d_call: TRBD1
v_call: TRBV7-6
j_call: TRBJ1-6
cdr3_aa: CASSRTGANSPLHF
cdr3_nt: TGTGCCAGCAGCCGGACAGGGGCCAATTCACCCCTCCACTTT

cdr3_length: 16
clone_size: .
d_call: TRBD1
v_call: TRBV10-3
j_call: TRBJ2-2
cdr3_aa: CAIRGSGQGVVGELFF
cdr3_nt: TGTGCCATCAGGGGTTCGGGACAGGGGGTCGTCGGGGAGCTGTTTTTT

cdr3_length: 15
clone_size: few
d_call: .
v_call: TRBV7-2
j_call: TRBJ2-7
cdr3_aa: CASSLEFQSSYEQYF
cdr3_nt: TGTGCCAGCAGCTTAGAATTCCAGAGCTCCTACGAGCAGTACTTC

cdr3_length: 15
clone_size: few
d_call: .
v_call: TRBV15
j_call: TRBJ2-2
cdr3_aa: CATLPGGEVTGELFF
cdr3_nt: TGTGCCACCCTTCCTGGAGGGGAGGTCACCGGGGAGCTGTTTTTT

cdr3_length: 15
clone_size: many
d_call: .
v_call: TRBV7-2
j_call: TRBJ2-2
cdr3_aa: CASSLAGGAAGELFF
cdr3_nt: TGTGCCAGCAGCTTAGCTGGGGGCGCAGCCGGGGAGCTGTTTTTT

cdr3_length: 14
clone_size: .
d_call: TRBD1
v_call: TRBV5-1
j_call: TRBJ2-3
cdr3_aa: CASRPPDRVDTQYF
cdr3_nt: TGCGCCAGCAGGCCGCCCGACAGGGTTGATACGCAGTATTTT

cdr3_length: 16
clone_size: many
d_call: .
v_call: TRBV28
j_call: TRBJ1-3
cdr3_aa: CASSFPNRRSGNTIYF
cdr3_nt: TGTGCCAGCAGTTTCCCGAACAGGCGCTCTGGAAACACCATATATTTT

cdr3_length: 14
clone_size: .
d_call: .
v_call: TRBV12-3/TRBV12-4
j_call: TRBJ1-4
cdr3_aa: CASSSWGAHEKLFF
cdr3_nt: TGTGCCAGCAGTTCCTGGGGGGCGCACGAAAAACTGTTTTTT

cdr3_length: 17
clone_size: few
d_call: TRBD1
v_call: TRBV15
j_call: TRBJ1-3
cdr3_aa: CATSRGDRTGGSSTIYF
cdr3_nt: TGTGCCACCAGCAGAGGCGATAGGACAGGGGGTTCTTCCACCATATATTTT

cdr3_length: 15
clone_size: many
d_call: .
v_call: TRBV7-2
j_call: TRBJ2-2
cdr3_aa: CASSLVTLNTGELFF
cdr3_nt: TGTGCCAGCAGCTTGGTAACCCTCAACACCGGGGAGCTGTTTTTT

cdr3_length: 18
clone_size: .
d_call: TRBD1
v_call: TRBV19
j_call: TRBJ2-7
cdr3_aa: CASSPSSQTGGSSYEQYF
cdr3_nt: TGTGCCAGTAGCCCTTCCTCTCAGACAGGGGGTTCCTCCTACGAGCAGTACTTC

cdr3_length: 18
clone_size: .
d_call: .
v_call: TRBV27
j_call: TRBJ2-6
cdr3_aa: CASSPPPGGLTGANVLTF
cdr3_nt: TGTGCCAGCAGTCCCCCCCCAGGTGGGCTCACTGGGGCCAACGTCCTGACTTTC

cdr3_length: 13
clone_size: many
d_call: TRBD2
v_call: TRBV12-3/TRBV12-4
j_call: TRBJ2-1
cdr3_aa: CASRSGTHNEQFF
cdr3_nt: TGTGCCAGTCGAAGCGGGACCCACAATGAGCAGTTCTTC

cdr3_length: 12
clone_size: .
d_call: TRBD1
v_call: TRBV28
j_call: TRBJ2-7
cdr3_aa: CASSRQGLEQYF
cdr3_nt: TGTGCCAGCAGCAGACAGGGGCTCGAGCAGTACTTC

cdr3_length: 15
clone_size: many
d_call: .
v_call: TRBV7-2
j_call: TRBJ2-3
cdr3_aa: CASSLGAPSTDTQYF
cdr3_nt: TGTGCCAGCAGCTTAGGGGCACCGAGCACAGATACGCAGTATTTT

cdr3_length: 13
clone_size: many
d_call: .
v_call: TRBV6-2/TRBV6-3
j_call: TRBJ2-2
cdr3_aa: CASREDNTGELFF
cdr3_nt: TGTGCCAGCAGGGAGGACAACACCGGGGAGCTGTTTTTT